Listed below are T cell receptor beta chains from one sample, sequenced in a study of blood T cell repertoires in COVID-19. The method was immunoSEQ multiplex PCR; TCRdb's version includes in-frame clones alone and lacks a portion of them. The sample records 45,000 to 65,000 clones, roughly nine tenths being singletons. The sequencing sample was made of peripheral blood. These receptors were taken from a human donor in a cohort sampled during active COVID-19. The CDR3 runs from the conserved cysteine through the conserved F or W. The D gene is left open where the match is weak. Clone size is stated in some rows and not others, as once, few, many or a class when expanded.

d_call	clone_size	v_call	j_call	cdr3_length	cdr3_nt	cdr3_aa
-	-	TRBV7-2	TRBJ1-3	16	TGTGCCAGCAGCCTTAGGGACAAAAGCTCTGGAAACACCATATATTTT	CASSLRDKSSGNTIYF
-	-	TRBV12-5	TRBJ2-1	11	TGTGCTAGTGGTTTGGGGGTGGAGGAGTTCTTC	CASGLGVEEFF
-	-	TRBV30	TRBJ1-5	13	TGTGCCTGGAGTAGCGATTTGAATCAGCCCCAGCATTTT	CAWSSDLNQPQHF
-	-	TRBV28	TRBJ1-2	13	TGTGCCAGCAGCTCGGATCAGGACTATGGCTACACCTTC	CASSSDQDYGYTF
-	-	TRBV6-5	TRBJ1-3	14	TGTGCCAGCAGTTTACACCAGGGGATGAACACCATATATTTT	CASSLHQGMNTIYF
-	once	TRBV5-8	TRBJ1-3	17	TGTGCCAGCAGCTTGGATGGTGCAGGGGTTGGTGGAAACACCATATATTTT	CASSLDGAGVGGNTIYF
-	-	TRBV6-5	TRBJ2-2	14	TGTGCCAGCGTCCCAACTAATTGGGCCGGGGAGCTGTTTTTT	CASVPTNWAGELFF
TRBD1	-	TRBV28	TRBJ2-3	15	TGTGCCAGCAGCTTCGGACAGGGGGCCACAGATACGCAGTATTTT	CASSFGQGATDTQYF
TRBD2	once	TRBV6-5	TRBJ2-1	15	TGTGCCAGCAGTCCTCTTTCGGCGGGAGGAAATGAGCAGTTCTTC	CASSPLSAGGNEQFF
TRBD1	-	TRBV7-3	TRBJ1-4	15	TGTGCCAGCAGCCTGACAGGGACACCTAATGAAAAACTGTTTTTT	CASSLTGTPNEKLFF
TRBD2	-	TRBV6-5	TRBJ2-7	14	TGTGCCAGCTATGAGCGGGAGGGTTCCTACGAGCAGTACTTC	CASYEREGSYEQYF
TRBD1	-	TRBV7-2	TRBJ2-3	17	TGTGCCAGCCCGCACCCCGGACAGGGGAGTAGGACAGATACGCAGTATTTT	CASPHPGQGSRTDTQYF
-	-	TRBV14	TRBJ2-2	15	TGTGCCAGCAGCCAAGGATCGAGGGCCCCCGGGGAGCTGTTTTTT	CASSQGSRAPGELFF
TRBD1	-	TRBV28	TRBJ2-3	16	TGTGCCAGCAATTTTCCCAGGACAGGGGGCCGTGATACGCAGTATTTT	CASNFPRTGGRDTQYF
TRBD2	-	TRBV18	TRBJ2-1	15	TGTGCCAGCTCCCAGGGGACTAGCGGATACAATGAGCAGTTCTTC	CASSQGTSGYNEQFF
-	-	TRBV2	TRBJ2-1	15	TGTGCCAGCAGTCCCCAGGCGAGCTCCTACAATGAGCAGTTCTTC	CASSPQASSYNEQFF
-	-	TRBV12-3/TRBV12-4	TRBJ1-2	12	TGTGCCAGCAGCCCGACAGAATATGGCTACACCTTC	CASSPTEYGYTF
TRBD2	-	TRBV10-1	TRBJ2-7	16	TGCGCCAGCAGTGAGTCGAGGCTAGCGGGAGGCTACGAGCAGTACTTC	CASSESRLAGGYEQYF
TRBD2	-	TRBV5-1	TRBJ2-3	15	TGCGCCAGCAGCTTGGCCGGAGCGGGAGTAGCTACGCAGTATTTT	CASSLAGAGVATQYF
TRBD1	-	TRBV10-3	TRBJ1-2	14	TGTGCCAGTACATTACAGGGGGCCAACTATGGCTACACCTTC	CASTLQGANYGYTF
-	-	TRBV5-4	TRBJ1-4	14	TGTGCCAGCAGCCGACAGAGCTCCAATGAAAAACTGTTTTTT	CASSRQSSNEKLFF
TRBD1	once	TRBV4-3	TRBJ1-2	14	TGCGCCAGCGGGTCAGGGGGTGTTAACTATGGCTACACCTTC	CASGSGGVNYGYTF
-	-	TRBV4-3	TRBJ1-6	19	TGCGCCAGCAGCCAAGAATTAGGCGGATCTGAATCCTATAATTCACCCCTCCACTTT	CASSQELGGSESYNSPLHF
-	-	TRBV18	TRBJ2-4	15	TGTGCCAGCTCACCACGACCGGGGGCCAAAAACATTCAGTACTTC	CASSPRPGAKNIQYF
-	-	TRBV9	TRBJ1-4	12	TGTGCCAGCGGACAGATTAATGAAAAACTGTTTTTT	CASGQINEKLFF
-	-	TRBV19	TRBJ2-7	15	TGTGCCAGTAGTATTGGTGCGGGGACTGACTACGAGCAGTACTTC	CASSIGAGTDYEQYF
-	-	TRBV3-1/TRBV3-2	TRBJ2-3	15	TGTGCCAGCAGCCGTGCTAGTGACTCAGCAGATACGCAGTATTTT	CASSRASDSADTQYF
-	-	TRBV6-2/TRBV6-3	TRBJ2-1	12	TGTGCCAGCAGTCCGTCGTACAATGAGCAGTTCTTC	CASSPSYNEQFF
-	-	TRBV4-3	TRBJ1-3	16	TGCGCCAGCAGCCACTGGGGAGGGGGCTCTGGAAACACCATATATTTT	CASSHWGGGSGNTIYF
-	-	TRBV27	TRBJ1-3	15	TGTGCCAGCGGCTCGGGGGGGGGAGCTGGAAACACCATATATTTT	CASGSGGGAGNTIYF
-	-	TRBV27	TRBJ1-2	12	TGTGCCAGCAGTTCTGGCAGCTATGGCTACACCTTC	CASSSGSYGYTF
TRBD1	-	TRBV3-1/TRBV3-2	TRBJ1-2	13	TGTGCCAGCAGCCAAGGGGACAGGGTTGGCTACACCTTC	CASSQGDRVGYTF
-	-	TRBV6-4	TRBJ2-2	16	TGTGCCAGCAGTGATTGGGTCACAGCGAACACCGGGGAGCTGTTTTTT	CASSDWVTANTGELFF
TRBD2	-	TRBV7-9	TRBJ2-1	17	TGTGCCAGCAGCCCCCCTACCCAGCGGGAGTCCTACAATGAGCAGTTCTTC	CASSPPTQRESYNEQFF
-	once	TRBV15	TRBJ1-6	16	TGTGCCACCAGCAGAGACTCCCTAACTAAAAGCACACCCCTCCACTTT	CATSRDSLTKSTPLHF
TRBD1	-	TRBV11-2	TRBJ2-1	14	TGTGCCAGCAGCCCAGGGGGCTACTACAATGAGCAGTTCTTC	CASSPGGYYNEQFF
-	-	TRBV5-6	TRBJ2-3	15	TGTGCCAGCAGCTTGGTCTCGCGGGGCCCAGATACGCAGTATTTT	CASSLVSRGPDTQYF